Presented here are 12 T cell receptor beta chains from one specimen sequenced in a study of blood T cells in healthy people across ages. It was with a sample-barcoded 5' primer and a J-beta primer mix that a second PCR of roughly 7 to 12 cycles was run. TCRdb re-derived calls from the 5' RACE reads in MiXCR, one entry per CDR3 protein. Of approximately 800,000 distinct CDR3 sequences listed, under 40% were seen once; the top ten hold 10% to 15%. Sequencing was performed on blood. These receptors were obtained from a man aged 18 to 30 in good health.

This clonotype showed up just a few times. This chain uses TRBV20-1 with TRBJ2-4, with unresolved D. Germline V gene lookup returns CDR1 DFQATT and CDR2 SNEGSKA (reference sequence). The CDR3 has 13 residues. Deletions cut 1 base from V and 5 bases from J, with 9 bases between. CDR3 nucleotide sequence: TGCAGTGCTAGAGGAACGCGTCAAAACATTCAGTACTTC. Translated, it gives CSARGTRQNIQYF.

Points on this clonotype: The junction differs from germline at one of its ends, possibly a read error. The V gene is TRBV5-1, the J gene TRBJ2-5; 9 positions match TRBD1. Germline CDR1 is SGHRS and CDR2 is YFSETQ. The length of the CDR3 is 15 residues. The CDR3 DNA reads as TGCGCCTGCAGCCCGGACAGGGGTGGTCGAGAGACCCAGTACTTC. Amino acid sequence: CACSPDRGGRETQYF. Variable domain in full (rest from reference TRBV5-1 and TRBJ2-5): KAGVTQTPRYLIKTRGQQVTLSCSPISGHRSVSWYQQTPGQGLQFLFEYFSETQRNKGNFPGRFSGRQFSNSRSEMNVSTLELGDSALYLCACSPDRGGRETQYFGPGTRLLVL.

This clonotype has more than one count but fewer than ten. Since a much larger clone is just one base distant, this may be a read error. This rearrangement joins TRBV7-2 to TRBJ2-1; 10 positions agree with TRBD1. V gave up 1 base and J gave up 10 bases; unmatched junction bases: 4. Germline V CDR1 and CDR2: SGHTA, FQGNSA. The CDR3 is made up of 14 amino acids. The CDR3 is CASSLGQGAYEQFF. The CDR3 region has the DNA TGTGCCAGCAGCTTAGGACAGGGGGCTTACGAGCAGTTCTTC.

This rearrangement joins TRBV6-2 or TRBV6-3 to TRBJ2-5; 7 bases are shared with TRBD2. This CDR3 is 13 amino acids long. Germline CDR1 MNHEY, CDR2 SVGEGT. V was pared by 8 bases and J by 2 bases, with 5 bases of the junction left unmatched. CDR3 residues: CASLPSGQETQYF. DNA for the CDR3: TGTGCCAGCCTACCTAGCGGACAAGAGACCCAGTACTTC.

This chain joins TRBV3-1 and TRBJ1-6, with 9 bases aligning to TRBD1. Losses at the gene ends were 1 base for V and 11 bases for J; bases not matched to a gene: 6. This CDR3 comprises 15 residues. Germline CDR1 and CDR2: LGHDT and YNNKEL (reference sequence). CDR3 sequence reads: CASSQVLGQGTPLHF. The CDR3 nucleotides are TGTGCCAGCAGCCAAGTTCTGGGACAGGGTACACCCCTCCACTTT.

This sequence joins TRBV6-5 and TRBJ1-2, with D maybe TRBD1 (6 bases). The V gene's germline CDR1 is MNHEY and CDR2 SVGAGI. The CDR3 sequence is 15 residues long. V was trimmed by 0 bases and J by 1 base, leaving 9 bases between them. The chain's CDR3 is CASSYSLQGNYGYTF. In nucleotides, the CDR3 is TGTGCCAGCAGTTACTCACTACAGGGTAACTATGGCTACACCTTC.

This clonotype was counted between two and nine times. For the CDR3, the DNA is TGTGCCAGCAGTTACGAGCGTCATCGGGGTTCACCCCTCCACTTT. Protein product: CASSYERHRGSPLHF. The J gene is TRBJ1-6, the V gene TRBV6-2 or TRBV6-3; D unclear. V lost 2 bases and J lost 9, with 14 bases in between. CDR1 is MNHEY and CDR2 is SVGEGT in the germline V gene. This CDR3 spans 15 amino acids.

The V gene is TRBV13, the J gene TRBJ2-5; the D gene is possibly TRBD1 (6 bases). The end of the DNA is better explained by TRBJ2-7, so the J call may be wrong. The CDR3 totals 12 residues. Per germline, CDR1 PRHDT and CDR2 FYEKMQ (reference sequence). The CDR3 loop is CASSYRANEQYF. The CDR3 DNA sequence: TGTGCCAGCAGCTACAGGGCAAACGAGCAGTACTTC.

This clonotype was observed a few times. The chain joins TRBV28 to TRBJ1-2; possibly TRBD1 for D (5 bases). Germline V gene data show CDR1 as MDHEN and CDR2 as SYDVKM. CDR3 length: 12 residues. V dropped 11 bases and J dropped 3 bases, with 13 bases sitting between them. The CDR3 DNA is TGTGCCTCCGGGGCGGGGGACTATGGCTACACCTTC. Its translation: CASGAGDYGYTF.

This clonotype was counted only a few times. This sequence joins TRBV2 and TRBJ1-5, with D unclear. The V end lost 6 bases, the J end lost 3 bases, and 15 bases lay between the germline ends. Looked up from germline, CDR1 is SNHLY and CDR2 is FYNNEI. The CDR3 has 15 amino acids. The CDR3 loop reads CASSEDGATNQPQHF. CDR3 DNA sequence: TGTGCCAGCAGCGAGGACGGAGCTACCAATCAGCCCCAGCATTTT. The complete variable domain, with remaining parts taken from reference TRBV2 and TRBJ1-5, reads EPEVTQTPSHQVTQMGQEVILRCVPISNHLYFYWYRQILGQKVEFLVSFYNNEISEKSEIFDDQFSVERPDGSNFTLKIRSTKLEDSAMYFCASSEDGATNQPQHFGDGTRLSIL.

This clonotype has only one observation. The V call is TRBV20-1, the J call TRBJ1-1, with D perhaps TRBD1 (5 bases). Trimming shortened V by 6 bases and J by 4 bases, and 21 bases separated the two germline ends. This CDR3 spans 15 amino acids. CDR1 and CDR2 from the germline V gene are DFQATT and SNEGSKA (reference sequence). CDR3 residues: CSAAEGRRGSTEAFF. The CDR3 nucleotides read TGCAGTGCGGCAGAGGGTAGAAGGGGTTCCACTGAAGCTTTCTTT.

A few counts support this clonotype. CDR3 region: CASSWGGAGRTDTQYF. For the CDR3, the DNA is TGTGCCAGCAGCTGGGGAGGGGCAGGGCGCACAGATACGCAGTATTTT. The chain couples TRBV11-1 to TRBJ2-3, with TRBD2 identical over 7 bases. Germline loops: CDR1 SGHAT, CDR2 FQDESV (reference sequence). Trimming cost V 4 bases and J 1 base; bases outside gene matches: 8. This CDR3 region has 16 residues.